This T cell receptor beta chain is drawn from a study of T cells in Graves' hyperthyroidism and ophthalmopathy. Notes on the study in general: Ophthalmopathy was distinguished from stable hyperthyroidism by 13 V-J signatures.

This CDR3 contains 17 residues. Germline loops: CDR1 SGDLS, CDR2 YYNGEE. Trimming took 4 bases from V and 1 from J; bases not matched to a gene: 13. This clonotype was observed a handful of times. Antigen unknown. Exclusion followed for patients with uncontrolled infection, other autoimmune disease, pregnancy or lactation. The TCR beta CDR3 regions underwent amplification using RNA transcripts as the source. The HTBI set primed first-round TCR CDR3 RT-PCR. Each CDR3 protein is one row after TCRdb ran MiXCR on the multiplex PCR reads. The sample includes 730,000 or so distinct CDR3 sequences, approximately 19% of them seen just once.

This TCR was sampled from a woman aged 45-65 years with Graves' hyperthyroidism that later progressed to Graves' ophthalmopathy. Sequences were obtained from blood. V and J are TRBV9 and TRBJ1-1; 7 nucleotides match TRBD1. CDR3 DNA sequence: TGTGCCAGCAGCCAACCACAGGGGAGTTGGAAGAACACTGAAGCTTTCTTT. It is translated as CASSQPQGSWKNTEAFF. Using reference TRBV9 and TRBJ1-1 for the parts outside the CDR3, the full variable domain is DSGVTQTPKHLITATGQRVTLRCSPRSGDLSVYWYQQSLDQGLQFLIQYYNGEERAKGNILERFSAQQFPDLHSELNLSSLELGDSALYFCASSQPQGSWKNTEAFFGQGTRLTVV.